The 32 T cell receptor beta chains below come from one sample, sequenced in a study of molecular identifiers for immune sequencing clone quantification (dated by TCRdb to the late 2010s). Preparation of the library involved PCR. The run used a NextSeq 500. The public reads were quality trimmed at Q25 with fastp and then assembled into clones with MiXCR by TCRdb, keeping productive beta chains. Every CDR3 protein is listed once, alongside the most common genes and DNA of its rows. The sample profile shows about 330,000 distinct CDR3 sequences; roughly 24% of them were found once. The ten largest make up about 0.7% of the sample. Specimen: naive CD8+ T cells from blood, with Jurkat cell RNA spiked in. What the cell subset or site label conveys for this sample: FACS-sorted CD8+CD4-CCR7+CD45RA+ naive T cells. The origin of the receptors is a human donor in good health. Some libraries in this study had Jurkat cell RNA spiked in.

In this sample, this clonotype turned up many times. This rearrangement joins TRBV12-3 or TRBV12-4 to TRBJ2-1; 8 bases line up with TRBD1. J gave up 0 bases and V 6 bases, and 4 bases lay outside the gene matches. The CDR3 is 15 amino acids. The CDR3 DNA reads as TGTGCCAGCAGCTCAACAGGGGGCTCCTACAATGAGCAGTTCTTC. It translates to CASSSTGGSYNEQFF.

The V gene is TRBV6-2 or TRBV6-3, the J gene TRBJ2-5; D may be TRBD2 (6 bases). Trimming stripped 2 bases from V and 9 bases from J, with 16 bases between. Germline V CDR1 and CDR2: MNHEY, SVGEGT. The CDR3 consists of 14 residues. Here the CDR3 DNA reads TGTGCCAGCAGTTACGGGTCCTTTGGGGAGGCCCAGTACTTC. It yields the protein CASSYGSFGEAQYF.

The count of this clonotype is one. The chain is built from TRBV15 and TRBJ2-1; the match to TRBD1 covers 7 bases. The length of the CDR3 is 16 residues. Germline assignment: CDR1 LNHNV and CDR2 YYDKDF (reference sequence). With V trimmed by 1 base and J by 2 bases, 5 bases remained unmatched. CDR3 protein: CATSRGSGQPYNEQFF. As DNA, the CDR3 is TGTGCCACCAGCAGAGGCTCGGGACAGCCCTACAATGAGCAGTTCTTC.

There are many counts of this clonotype. The chain links TRBV4-3 to TRBJ2-7; D unresolved. Trimming took off 0 bases at V and 0 bases at J, with 9 bases between the two ends. Germline values: CDR1 LGHNA, CDR2 YSLEER. This CDR3 is 15 amino acids long. CDR3 residues: CASSQERRSSYEQYF. DNA for the CDR3: TGCGCCAGCAGCCAAGAGCGTCGGAGCTCCTACGAGCAGTACTTC.

The J gene is TRBJ2-7, the V gene TRBV9, with a weak D call TRBD2 (6 bases). The CDR3 is made up of 14 amino acids. V was cut by 0 bases and J by 3 bases, with 10 bases left in between. The germline V gene encodes CDR1 SGDLS and CDR2 YYNGEE. CDR3 residues: CASSVAGGFYEQYF. CDR3 in DNA: TGTGCCAGCAGCGTAGCCGGGGGATTCTACGAGCAGTACTTC.

A remark on this clonotype: Likely a read error: the CDR3 ends without its conserved phenylalanine or tryptophan. The chain couples TRBV19 to TRBJ1-1, with D hard to call. Germline assignment: CDR1 LNHDA and CDR2 SQIVND (reference sequence). The CDR3 is 13 amino acids. V lost 0 bases, J lost 5 bases, and 7 bases lay in between. CDR3 in DNA: TGTGCCAGTAGTATAGACGTTTTTACTGAAGCTTTCTCT. As protein: CASSIDVFTEAFS.

This clonotype has only a few counts. V usage is TRBV12-5 and J usage is TRBJ2-3, with 7 bases fitting TRBD2. The CDR3 consists of 15 residues. Unmatched junction bases numbered 8, after V lost 6 bases and J lost 2 bases. Germline V gene data show CDR1 as LGHNT and CDR2 as FRNRAP. This CDR3 is CASGIGTTLTDTQYF. The CDR3 nucleotides are TGTGCTAGTGGCATCGGGACTACCCTCACAGATACGCAGTATTTT. Combining the CDR3 with reference TRBV12-5 and TRBJ2-3 gives the whole variable domain DARVTQTPRHKVTEMGQEVTMRCQPILGHNTVFWYRQTMMQGLELLAYFRNRAPLDDSGMPKDRFSAEMPDATLATLKIQPSEPRDSAVYFCASGIGTTLTDTQYFGPGTRLTVL.

This chain connects TRBV27 to TRBJ1-1; D might be TRBD1 (5 bases). Germline CDR1 and CDR2: MNHEY and SMNVEV (reference sequence). The V gene lost 6 bases and the J gene lost 6 bases, with 17 bases spanning the gap. The CDR3 has 14 residues. The CDR3 region is CASRADRGLSEAFF. CDR3 bases: TGTGCCAGCAGAGCCGACAGAGGGCTCTCTGAAGCTTTCTTT.

This clonotype occurred once. The chain has TRBV10-3 and TRBJ2-2; D possibly corresponds to TRBD2 (5 bases). Per the germline V gene, CDR1 is ENHRY and CDR2 is SYGVKD. This CDR3 region has 17 residues. V was clipped by 0 bases and J by 5 bases, with 16 bases between them. The CDR3 DNA reads as TGTGCCATCAGTGAGTCGAAGGGTAGCGAAGCTACCGGGGAGCTGTTTTTT. This sequence encodes CAISESKGSEATGELFF.

This clonotype was observed many times. The chain combines TRBV4-3 with TRBJ2-7; D is ambiguous. Trimming took 0 bases from V and 4 from J, leaving 10 bases between them. This CDR3 region has 14 residues. CDR1 and CDR2 from the germline V gene are LGHNA and YSLEER. CDR3 bases: TGCGCCAGCAGCCAAGATCTAGGAGTTTACGAGCAGTACTTC. Residues: CASSQDLGVYEQYF.

To note about this clonotype: One base away lies a much larger clone, so this may be a sequencing read error. The genes are TRBV28 and TRBJ2-5; 10 positions agree with TRBD1. Germline CDR1 reads MDHEN; CDR2 reads SYDVKM. V lost 3 bases to trimming and J lost 7 bases; unmatched junction nucleotides: 8. There are 15 residues in the CDR3. Here the CDR3 reads CASSFIMDRGGTQYF. CDR3 DNA: TGTGCCAGCAGTTTCATCATGGACAGGGGGGGGACCCAGTACTTC.

Notes on this clonotype: A read error is possible here, since a much larger clone lies one base away. The J gene is TRBJ2-3, the V gene TRBV7-6; TRBD2 agrees at 9 bases. Germline-derived CDR1 and CDR2 are SGHVS and FNYEAQ. CDR3 size: 17 residues. The CDR3 sequence is CASSPGPSGENTDRQYF. In DNA, the CDR3 is TGTGCCAGCAGCCCCGGCCCTAGCGGGGAAAACACAGATAGGCAGTATTTT.

This clonotype was detected many times. The chain joins TRBV7-2 to TRBJ2-7, with 8 nucleotides matching TRBD1. The germline gives CDR1 SGHTA, CDR2 FQGNSA. This CDR3 has 15 amino acids. The ends lost 1 base at V and 2 bases at J; junction bases unmatched: 4. The CDR3 protein is CASSLVTGETYEQYF. The CDR3 nucleotides are TGTGCCAGCAGCTTAGTGACAGGGGAAACCTACGAGCAGTACTTC.

In its sample, this clonotype was seen many times. CDR3 nucleotides: TGTGCCAGCAGCTCACAGGGGGGACTCGAGCAGTACTTC. It yields the protein CASSSQGGLEQYF. The chain joins TRBV5-4 to TRBJ2-7; 8 nucleotides agree with TRBD1. CDR1 SGHNT and CDR2 YYREEE come from the germline V gene (reference sequence). CDR3 length equals 13 residues. V was clipped by 3 bases and J by 6 bases; unmatched bases: 5.

The chain carries TRBV7-3 and TRBJ2-3; D ambiguous. This CDR3 has 13 residues. Germline CDR1 and CDR2: SGHTA and FQGTGA. The germline V and J ends were trimmed by 5 bases and 3 bases, with 9 bases remaining between them. CDR3 in amino acids: CASSPGNTDTQYF. The CDR3 region has the DNA TGTGCCAGCAGCCCTGGTAATACAGATACGCAGTATTTT.

This sequence joins TRBV3-1 and TRBJ2-2; D is possibly TRBD2 (6 bases). Germline CDR1 LGHDT, CDR2 YNNKEL (reference sequence). Between the trimmed V and J ends, which lost 0 bases and 1 base, there was a span of 12 bases. This CDR3 is 17 amino acids long. CDR3 DNA: TGTGCCAGCAGCCAAGAGCGCGGGGAAGGGAACACCGGGGAGCTGTTTTTT. As protein: CASSQERGEGNTGELFF.

This sequence joins TRBV6-5 and TRBJ2-7; 7 bases are shared with TRBD1. V was clipped by 2 bases and J by 3 bases; unmatched bases: 7. The CDR3 covers 15 residues. The V gene's germline CDR1 is MNHEY and CDR2 SVGAGI. In DNA form, the CDR3 reads TGTGCCAGCAGTTACGCGAGAGGGGGCCTCTACGAGCAGTACTTC. It codes for CASSYARGGLYEQYF.

The chain carries TRBV4-1 and TRBJ2-5; 8 bases fit TRBD1. The germline V gene has CDR1 MGHRA and CDR2 YSYEKL. The trim removed 1 base at V and 5 bases at J, leaving 3 bases unmatched. This CDR3 spans 14 amino acids. The CDR3 reads CASSQAGGMETQYF. Here the CDR3 DNA reads TGCGCCAGCAGCCAAGCAGGGGGCATGGAGACCCAGTACTTC.

On this clonotype: A read error may explain this, as a much larger clone is one base away. J is TRBJ2-7 and V is TRBV19; D tentatively reads TRBD1 or TRBD2 (6 bases each). V lost 10 bases, J lost 6 bases, and 16 bases lay in between. Germline values: CDR1 LNHDA, CDR2 SQIVND (reference sequence). The CDR3 totals 12 residues. DNA for the CDR3: TGTGCCACCTCCTTGGGGGGCCGCGAGCAGTACTTC. As protein: CATSLGGREQYF.

Note on this clonotype: A read error is possible here, since a much larger clone lies one base away. The J gene is TRBJ1-1, the V gene TRBV15; 8 positions agree with TRBD1. The CDR3 extends over 16 amino acids. V gave up 5 bases and J gave up 3 bases; unmatched junction bases: 11. Germline CDR1 reads LNHNV; CDR2 reads YYDKDF (reference sequence). CDR3 nucleotides: TGTGCCACCAGCTCAGACAGGGGCCCCATTGACACTGAAGCTTTCTTT. This encodes CATSSDRGPIDTEAFF.

This clonotype was seen only a few times. The chain has TRBV27 and TRBJ2-7; 9 nucleotides align to TRBD2. Trimming removed 5 bases from V and 3 bases from J; junction bases left unmatched: 8. The CDR3 is 15 amino acids. Germline CDR1 and CDR2: MNHEY and SMNVEV (reference sequence). In DNA form, the CDR3 reads TGTGCCAGCAGTCCCGGACTAGCGAGCGTCTACGAGCAGTACTTC. It translates to CASSPGLASVYEQYF.

This clonotype was recorded once. This chain's CDR3 is CASSLSIDSGNAIYF. Here the CDR3 DNA reads TGTGCCAGCAGTTTATCTATTGACTCTGGTAACGCCATATATTTT. The V call is TRBV27, the J call TRBJ1-3; D gene uncertain. The CDR3 covers 15 residues. CDR1 and CDR2 (germline): MNHEY, SMNVEV (reference sequence). V lost 0 bases, J lost 11 bases, and 17 bases lay in between.

In this sample, this clonotype turned up a few times. The rearrangement joins TRBV5-1 to TRBJ2-7, with D possibly being TRBD1 (6 bases). The CDR3 runs 12 residues. Germline CDR1 reads SGHRS; CDR2 reads YFSETQ. The V and J ends lost 3 bases and 7 bases respectively, with 11 bases between them. The DNA of the CDR3 is TGCGCCAGCAGCTCGCCGAGGGGGGAGCAGTACTTC. As protein: CASSSPRGEQYF.

This clonotype showed up many times. The CDR3 loop is CASRGTDTQYF. The CDR3 nucleotides are TGTGCCAGCAGAGGGACAGATACGCAGTATTTT. V is TRBV12-3 or TRBV12-4 and J is TRBJ2-3, with D unresolved. The CDR3 length is 11 residues. Trimming removed 6 bases at V and 3 bases at J, with 4 bases between.

This chain uses TRBV6-1 with TRBJ1-1; D is possibly TRBD1 (6 bases). Germline CDR1 reads MNHNS; CDR2 reads SASEGT. Trimming pared 0 bases from V and 9 bases from J, leaving 14 bases between. The CDR3 length is 14 residues. Here the CDR3 reads CASSEARVTGKAFF. Here the CDR3 DNA reads TGTGCCAGCAGTGAAGCGAGGGTCACAGGGAAAGCTTTCTTT.

Note on this clonotype: This may come from a read error, since a much larger clone is one base off. In nucleotides, the CDR3 is TGTGCCAGCAGCTCACGGACAGACCATCAGCCCCAGCATTTT. This codes for CASSSRTDHQPQHF. The chain uses TRBV13 and TRBJ1-5, with D possibly being TRBD1 (6 bases). Germline CDR1 reads PRHDT; CDR2 reads FYEKMQ (reference sequence). The CDR3 runs to 14 residues. The V end lost 4 bases, the J end lost 5 bases, and 12 bases lay between the germline ends.

The table lists this clonotype with many counts. The chain combines TRBV4-3 with TRBJ2-1, with 8 nucleotides matching TRBD1. The V gene's germline CDR1 is LGHNA and CDR2 YSLEER. J was trimmed by 8 bases and V by 1 base; bases with no gene match: 7. The CDR3 spans 15 residues. CDR3 residues: CASSQGKAGGYEQFF. CDR3 nucleotides: TGCGCCAGCAGCCAAGGAAAGGCAGGGGGCTATGAGCAGTTCTTC.

This clonotype was seen at least ten times. This chain uses TRBV2 with TRBJ2-1; 9 bases line up with TRBD2. The J segment lost 0 bases and the V segment lost 4 bases, leaving 7 bases of the junction unmatched. Germline V gives CDR1 SNHLY, CDR2 FYNNEI. The CDR3 runs to 17 residues. CDR3 sequence (DNA): TGTGCCAGCAGTGCCCCGGGACTAGCTGACTCCTACAATGAGCAGTTCTTC. Translated, it gives CASSAPGLADSYNEQFF.

The chain uses TRBV27 and TRBJ2-2, with no clear D. This CDR3 spans 15 amino acids. The V and J ends lost 3 bases and 0 bases respectively, with 8 bases between them. The germline V gene encodes CDR1 MNHEY and CDR2 SMNVEV (reference sequence). CDR3 residues: CASSFEFTNTGELFF. DNA of the CDR3: TGTGCCAGCAGTTTTGAATTCACGAACACCGGGGAGCTGTTTTTT.

This clonotype was observed once. The rearrangement joins TRBV4-1 to TRBJ1-5; D gene uncertain. CDR1 and CDR2 (germline): MGHRA, YSYEKL. The V end was cut by 3 bases, the J end by 4 bases, with 7 bases between. This CDR3 region has 13 residues. CDR3: CASSHDTNQPQHF. The CDR3 nucleotides read TGCGCCAGCAGCCATGACACAAATCAGCCCCAGCATTTT.

This clonotype appeared many times. The chain employs TRBV7-2 and TRBJ2-3; D is undetermined. Trimming cost V 2 bases and J 4 bases, with 7 bases left between them. CDR1 is SGHTA and CDR2 is FQGNSA in the germline V gene. The CDR3 sequence is 13 residues long. The CDR3 nucleotides are TGTGCCAGCAGCTTAATGAGCCCAGATACGCAGTATTTT. It specifies CASSLMSPDTQYF.

This clonotype has ten or more counts. The chain combines TRBV2 with TRBJ2-6; D is perhaps TRBD1 or TRBD2 (5 bases each). Germline lookup yields CDR1 SNHLY and CDR2 FYNNEI. The CDR3 runs 14 residues. Between the trimmed V and J ends, which lost 8 bases and 2 bases, there was a span of 10 bases. The CDR3 spells CASLGVPGANVLTF. The CDR3 DNA follows: TGTGCCAGCTTGGGGGTCCCTGGGGCCAACGTCCTGACTTTC.